Below, 21 T cell receptor beta chains from the same sample are listed, as sequenced in a study of cytomegalovirus exposure and HLA in healthy donors (dated by TCRdb to about 2017). The method was the immunoSEQ multiplex PCR assay. For the multiplex PCR, a mixture combining 60 forward primers for TCR Vbeta segments and 13 reverse primers for TCR Jbeta segments was used. Sourced from immuneACCESS, this table was stored by TCRdb with only in-frame sequences that have V and J called. A share of the clones is absent; for the studies checked, an unresolved V gene accounts for under half, and the remainder has no known explanation. The table for this sample lists 100,000 to 120,000 clones; approximately 78% of them were counted only once. The top ten constitute 1.3% of the sample. Sequencing used PBMCs. The receptors stem from a woman aged 25 to 45 in good health and CMV-seronegative.

The table lists this clone with a count of one. DNA for the CDR3: TGTGCCAGCAGCCCGGGACCAGGGGGCACTGAAGCTTTCTTT. As protein: CASSPGPGGTEAFF. The V gene is TRBV7-9, the J gene TRBJ1-1, with 7 bases matching TRBD1. The CDR3 loop spans 14 amino acids. The germline gives CDR1 SEHNR, CDR2 FQNEAQ (reference sequence). The J segment lost 4 bases and the V segment lost 5 bases, leaving 7 bases of the junction unmatched.

This chain links TRBV6-5 with TRBJ2-7, with D perhaps matching TRBD1 (6 bases). CDR1 is MNHEY and CDR2 is SVGAGI in the germline V gene. CDR3 size: 14 residues. Trimming pared 2 bases from V and 2 bases from J, leaving 10 bases between. CDR3 nucleotides: TGTGCCAGCAGTTACGCAGGGGAACCCTACGAGCAGTACTTC. Residues: CASSYAGEPYEQYF.

There are a few counts of this clone. Germline and junction disagree at one end, which may indicate a read error. V is TRBV29-1 and J is TRBJ1-5, with a tentative D call TRBD1 (6 bases). The CDR3 is 12 residues long. Germline V gene data show CDR1 as SQVTM and CDR2 as ANQGSEA. CDR3 DNA sequence: TGCAGCGTGCTGACAGGCAATCAGCCCCAGCGTTTT. Its protein is CSVLTGNQPQRF.

The gene calls are TRBV7-2 and TRBJ1-2; D possibly corresponds to TRBD1 (6 bases). The CDR3 has 15 amino acids. The germline gives CDR1 SGHTA, CDR2 FQGNSA. V shed 5 bases and J shed 4 bases, with 17 bases lying between them. CDR3 sequence: CASSPPGTHLYGYTF. CDR3 bases: TGTGCCAGCAGCCCACCAGGGACACACCTCTATGGCTACACCTTC.

The chain links TRBV13 to TRBJ2-5, with a possible D match to TRBD2 (6 bases). V gave up 6 bases and J gave up 2 bases, with 13 bases separating them. The CDR3 extends over 14 amino acids. Germline CDR1 PRHDT, CDR2 FYEKMQ (reference sequence). The CDR3 DNA reads as TGTGCCAGCAGAAGGTGGGGGGAGCAAGAGACCCAGTACTTC. It translates to CASRRWGEQETQYF. The full variable domain, its missing parts supplied by reference TRBV13 and TRBJ2-5, is AAGVIQSPRHLIKEKRETATLKCYPIPRHDTVYWYQQGPGQDPQFLISFYEKMQSDKGSIPDRFSAQQFSDYHSELNMSSLELGDSALYFCASRRWGEQETQYFGPGTRLLVL.

A note on this clone: One end of the junction varies from germline; a read error may be responsible. The chain joins TRBV7-7 to TRBJ2-3; 8 bases agree with TRBD1. The CDR3 length is 12 residues. Germline assignment: CDR1 SSHAT and CDR2 FNYEAQ (reference sequence). CDR3 sequence (DNA): TGTGCTAGCAGCTTCCCAGGGGGCCCGCAGTATTTT. Translated: CASSFPGGPQYF.

V is TRBV4-3 and J is TRBJ2-1; a possible D gene is TRBD2 (6 bases). Germline assignment: CDR1 LGHNA and CDR2 YSLEER. V was cut by 0 bases and J by 5 bases, with 14 bases left in between. This CDR3 is built from 16 residues. CDR3 residues: CASSQDYGGRNNEQFF. Written as DNA, the CDR3 is TGCGCCAGCAGCCAAGATTACGGGGGAAGAAACAATGAGCAGTTCTTC.

This chain connects TRBV7-2 to TRBJ1-2; TRBD1 matches 7 bases. The CDR3 spans 13 residues. J gave up 1 base and V 5 bases, and 1 base lay outside the gene matches. Germline lookup yields CDR1 SGHTA and CDR2 FQGNSA. CDR3 coding DNA: TGTGCCAGCAGCCGACAGGGTAACTATGGCTACACCTTC. Translated, it gives CASSRQGNYGYTF.

This clone was seen only once. This chain connects TRBV4-2 to TRBJ1-5; 9 bases align to TRBD1. Germline values: CDR1 LGHNA, CDR2 YNFKEQ. This CDR3 is built from 17 residues. V shed 0 bases and J 8 bases; nucleotides not matched to a gene: 11. The CDR3 DNA sequence: TGTGCCAGCAGCCAAGATCAAGGGACAGGGCACCAGGAGCCCCAGCATTTT. It yields the protein CASSQDQGTGHQEPQHF.

The chain recombines TRBV28 with TRBJ2-3; D is perhaps TRBD1 (6 bases). CDR3 size: 15 residues. The germline gives CDR1 MDHEN, CDR2 SYDVKM. V lost 6 bases and J 1 base, leaving 14 bases between the germline ends. The CDR3 region is CASRQTGPGTDTQYF. The CDR3, as DNA: TGTGCCAGCAGACAGACAGGACCTGGCACAGATACGCAGTATTTT.

The V gene is TRBV11-2, the J gene TRBJ1-2; no definite D call. The V end lost 1 base, the J end lost 4 bases, and 7 bases lay between the germline ends. The CDR3 has 13 residues. The germline CDR1 and CDR2 sequences are SGHAT and FQNNGV. The CDR3 reads CASSLVQAYGYTF. The CDR3 coding sequence is TGTGCCAGCAGCTTAGTTCAAGCCTATGGCTACACCTTC.

This chain uses TRBV20-1 with TRBJ2-7; D is ambiguous. Trimming cost V 5 bases and J 1 base, with 6 bases left between them. The CDR3 length is 11 residues. Looked up from germline, CDR1 is DFQATT and CDR2 is SNEGSKA (reference sequence). The CDR3 is CSASDSYEQYF. DNA for the CDR3: TGCAGTGCTTCAGATTCCTACGAGCAGTACTTC.

The V and J genes are TRBV4-2 and TRBJ2-7; 7 bases align to TRBD1. The germline CDR1 and CDR2 sequences are LGHNA and YNFKEQ. The CDR3 runs to 15 residues. With V trimmed by 4 bases and J by 6 bases, 12 bases remained unmatched. The CDR3 loop reads CASSPRLDRAGEQYF. The CDR3, as DNA: TGTGCCAGCAGCCCTCGACTCGACAGGGCTGGCGAGCAGTACTTC.

The chain couples TRBV6-1 to TRBJ2-7, with D tentatively TRBD1 (6 bases). Trimming took off 7 bases at V and 0 bases at J, with 13 bases between the two ends. This CDR3 spans 14 amino acids. Germline loops: CDR1 MNHNS, CDR2 SASEGT. CDR3 residues: CASKQGVASYEQYF. The CDR3, as DNA: TGTGCCAGCAAACAGGGAGTAGCCTCCTACGAGCAGTACTTC.

The chain employs TRBV4-2 and TRBJ2-2; the D gene is possibly TRBD1 (6 bases). The CDR3 is made up of 18 amino acids. Per the germline V gene, CDR1 is LGHNA and CDR2 is YNFKEQ. V lost 3 bases to trimming and J lost 0 bases, with 17 bases between them. The CDR3 here is CASSQLQGHFTNTGELFF. The CDR3 nucleotides read TGTGCCAGCAGCCAGCTACAGGGTCACTTTACGAACACCGGGGAGCTGTTTTTT.

This clone was counted once. The genes are TRBV6-5 and TRBJ1-3; possible D gene TRBD1, 5 bases. The CDR3 consists of 15 residues. Germline V gene lookup returns CDR1 MNHEY and CDR2 SVGAGI. The V end was cut by 6 bases, the J end by 8 bases, with 20 bases between. CDR3 region: CASSSGLTHPDTIYF. The DNA for the CDR3 is TGTGCCAGCAGCTCGGGACTCACACACCCTGACACCATATATTTT.

J is TRBJ2-1 and V is TRBV6-1; tentative D call: TRBD2 (5 bases). Trimming left V 2 bases short and J 2 bases short, with 13 bases between. Germline values: CDR1 MNHNS, CDR2 SASEGT. The CDR3 totals 16 residues. CDR3: CASSENQRTTYNEQFF. CDR3 DNA: TGTGCCAGCAGTGAAAATCAGCGGACCACCTACAATGAGCAGTTCTTC.

The chain recombines TRBV6-4 with TRBJ2-2; 10 bases are shared with TRBD2. Losses at the gene ends were 3 bases for V and 4 bases for J; bases not matched to a gene: 2. Germline-derived CDR1 and CDR2 are MRHNA and SNTAGT. This CDR3 spans 15 amino acids. Here the CDR3 DNA reads TGTGCCAGCAGTGAACTAGCGGGGCCCACCGGGGAGCTGTTTTTT. Translation gives CASSELAGPTGELFF.

The chain uses TRBV18 and TRBJ2-7; tentatively, D is TRBD1 (5 bases). The V and J ends lost 4 bases and 2 bases respectively, with 18 bases between them. Germline-derived CDR1 and CDR2 are KGHSH and LQKENI. This CDR3 is built from 16 residues. The CDR3 nucleotides are TGTGCCAGCTCACTTACCCGGTCCACAGGCACCTACGAGCAGTACTTC. Protein sequence: CASSLTRSTGTYEQYF. The full variable domain, its missing parts supplied by reference TRBV18 and TRBJ2-7, is NAGVMQNPRHLVRRRGQEARLRCSPMKGHSHVYWYRQLPEEGLKFMVYLQKENIIDESGMPKERFSAEFPKEGPSILRIQQVVRGDSAAYFCASSLTRSTGTYEQYFGPGTRLTVT.

The V call is TRBV28, the J call TRBJ2-7; the match to TRBD1 covers 9 bases. Germline V lookup: CDR1 MDHEN, CDR2 SYDVKM. The CDR3 runs 15 residues. V lost 8 bases, J lost 5 bases, and 13 bases stayed unmatched. Here the CDR3 reads CASQMLGQGLHEQYF. CDR3 bases: TGTGCCAGCCAAATGCTGGGACAGGGTTTACACGAGCAGTACTTC. Full variable domain (missing parts from reference TRBV28 and TRBJ2-7): DVKVTQSSRYLVKRTGEKVFLECVQDMDHENMFWYRQDPGLGLRLIYFSYDVKMKEKGDIPEGYSVSREKKERFSLILESASTNQTSMYLCASQMLGQGLHEQYFGPGTRLTVT.

The chain is built from TRBV2 and TRBJ2-7; D possibly corresponds to TRBD2 (6 bases). The CDR3 contains 13 residues. Trimming pared 3 bases from V and 3 bases from J, leaving 9 bases between. The germline CDR1 and CDR2 sequences are SNHLY and FYNNEI. Here the CDR3 reads CASSDPGVYEQYF. The DNA of the CDR3 is TGTGCCAGCAGTGACCCGGGGGTCTACGAGCAGTACTTC.